This T cell receptor (beta chain) was captured in a study of molecular identifiers for immune sequencing clone quantification. CDR1 SQVTM and CDR2 ANQGSEA come from the germline V gene. The length of the CDR3 is 12 residues. V was clipped by 4 bases and J by 6 bases, with 9 bases between them. TCRdb redid the calling of the PCR reads with MiXCR, one entry per CDR3 protein. The table has 70,000 to 95,000 distinct CDR3 sequences, 15% to 20% seen once. This clonotype was detected many times. The chain carries TRBV29-1 and TRBJ1-4; perhaps TRBD1 as D (5 bases). Sequencing was performed on naive CD8+ T cells from blood, with Jurkat cell RNA spiked in. Sample subset: FACS-sorted CD8+CD4-CCR7+CD45RA+ naive T cells. The source is a human donor in good health. Some libraries in this study had Jurkat cell RNA spiked in. CDR3 protein: CSVGQGDEKLFF. The DNA for the CDR3 is TGCAGCGTTGGTCAGGGAGATGAAAAACTGTTTTTT.